Listed below are T cell receptor beta chains from one sample, sequenced in a study of regulatory T cells in long-lasting Graves disease. In TCRdb, the multiplex PCR reads were re-called with MiXCR into one record per CDR3 protein. The table shows roughly 510,000 distinct CDR3 sequences, with 15% to 20% occurring only once. These data were also filed under a second study, of T cells in Graves' hyperthyroidism and ophthalmopathy.

This specimen was peripheral blood mononuclear cells (PBMCs), taken at new diagnosis, from a patient treated with antithyroid drugs. Source of these receptors: a man in his late teens or twenties with Graves disease. Both conserved end residues are trimmed from each CDR3. Each record gives: V gene, J gene, CDR3 length, CDR3 protein.

>TRBV7-6|TRBJ2-1|13
ASSPRQGSYNEQF
>TRBV2|TRBJ2-1|13
ASTDLGITYNEQF
>TRBV20-1|TRBJ2-3|15
SARDRSSGRATDTQY
>TRBV29-1|TRBJ2-1|14
SVEDSGSVSYNEQF
>TRBV29-1|TRBJ2-1|14
SVEYVAGISYNEQF
>TRBV9|TRBJ1-2|14
ASSALGEGANYGYT
>TRBV19|TRBJ2-2|12
ASREWANTGELF
>TRBV12-3/TRBV12-4|TRBJ1-1|11
ASSLEVRDEAF
>TRBV6-2/TRBV6-3|TRBJ2-1|11
TSSYYRDNEQF
>TRBV10-3|TRBJ2-3|11
AMRAGRADTQY
>TRBV29-1|TRBJ1-2|12
SVDQDRGKDGYT
>TRBV19|TRBJ2-4|14
ASSMRGQLAKNIQY
>TRBV5-1|TRBJ2-2|16
ASSWDGPGAASTGELF
>TRBV11-2|TRBJ1-1|14
ASSPLGDRGLTEAF
>TRBV5-5|TRBJ2-3|14
ASSLYGGQGADTQY
>TRBV11-3|TRBJ2-1|15
ASSLGRLLAACDEQF
>TRBV30|TRBJ1-4|13
AWSVQLIRGEKLF
>TRBV28|TRBJ2-1|12
ASRQGAGYNEQF
>TRBV3-1|TRBJ1-1|12
ASSYGWENTEAF
>TRBV4-2|TRBJ2-2|12
ASSQETASGELF
>TRBV4-2|TRBJ2-2|17
ASSQGTKIRGHGTGELF
>TRBV6-5|TRBJ2-7|14
ASSYLAGEGSYEQY
>TRBV28|TRBJ2-7|13
ASIAPGQGGYEQY
>TRBV11-2|TRBJ2-2|17
ASSLDLRELAGAAGELF
>TRBV29-1|TRBJ1-2|12
SVEAATGPYGYT
>TRBV12-3/TRBV12-4|TRBJ2-3|16
ASSPGTGGSRSTDTQY
>TRBV6-1|TRBJ1-2|13
ASSTEWRGVLGYT
>TRBV20-1|TRBJ2-5|13
SARDISARGETQY
>TRBV12-3/TRBV12-4|TRBJ1-5|12
ASRGGEGGQPQH
>TRBV7-8|TRBJ1-6|14
ASSLVGTGTNSPLH
>TRBV28|TRBJ1-6|12
ASRGPMGLSPLH
>TRBV11-2|TRBJ2-2|14
ASSLYSAANTGELF
>TRBV4-1|TRBJ2-3|14
ASSQEIGRELDTQY
>TRBV27|TRBJ1-1|12
ASSFLGQGAEAF
>TRBV3-1|TRBJ2-5|13
ASSQGLERWETQY
>TRBV7-3|TRBJ2-3|13
ASSSGTGRSDTQY
>TRBV29-1|TRBJ2-7|12
SATNQPGAYEQY
>TRBV20-1|TRBJ2-1|11
SALSDLTNEQF
>TRBV29-1|TRBJ2-1|11
SYRDYGRNEQF
>TRBV27|TRBJ2-2|12
ASTFSGGTGELF
>TRBV9|TRBJ2-1|14
ASSVAPQRELDEQF
>TRBV27|TRBJ1-1|13
ASRKDRGRLLEAF